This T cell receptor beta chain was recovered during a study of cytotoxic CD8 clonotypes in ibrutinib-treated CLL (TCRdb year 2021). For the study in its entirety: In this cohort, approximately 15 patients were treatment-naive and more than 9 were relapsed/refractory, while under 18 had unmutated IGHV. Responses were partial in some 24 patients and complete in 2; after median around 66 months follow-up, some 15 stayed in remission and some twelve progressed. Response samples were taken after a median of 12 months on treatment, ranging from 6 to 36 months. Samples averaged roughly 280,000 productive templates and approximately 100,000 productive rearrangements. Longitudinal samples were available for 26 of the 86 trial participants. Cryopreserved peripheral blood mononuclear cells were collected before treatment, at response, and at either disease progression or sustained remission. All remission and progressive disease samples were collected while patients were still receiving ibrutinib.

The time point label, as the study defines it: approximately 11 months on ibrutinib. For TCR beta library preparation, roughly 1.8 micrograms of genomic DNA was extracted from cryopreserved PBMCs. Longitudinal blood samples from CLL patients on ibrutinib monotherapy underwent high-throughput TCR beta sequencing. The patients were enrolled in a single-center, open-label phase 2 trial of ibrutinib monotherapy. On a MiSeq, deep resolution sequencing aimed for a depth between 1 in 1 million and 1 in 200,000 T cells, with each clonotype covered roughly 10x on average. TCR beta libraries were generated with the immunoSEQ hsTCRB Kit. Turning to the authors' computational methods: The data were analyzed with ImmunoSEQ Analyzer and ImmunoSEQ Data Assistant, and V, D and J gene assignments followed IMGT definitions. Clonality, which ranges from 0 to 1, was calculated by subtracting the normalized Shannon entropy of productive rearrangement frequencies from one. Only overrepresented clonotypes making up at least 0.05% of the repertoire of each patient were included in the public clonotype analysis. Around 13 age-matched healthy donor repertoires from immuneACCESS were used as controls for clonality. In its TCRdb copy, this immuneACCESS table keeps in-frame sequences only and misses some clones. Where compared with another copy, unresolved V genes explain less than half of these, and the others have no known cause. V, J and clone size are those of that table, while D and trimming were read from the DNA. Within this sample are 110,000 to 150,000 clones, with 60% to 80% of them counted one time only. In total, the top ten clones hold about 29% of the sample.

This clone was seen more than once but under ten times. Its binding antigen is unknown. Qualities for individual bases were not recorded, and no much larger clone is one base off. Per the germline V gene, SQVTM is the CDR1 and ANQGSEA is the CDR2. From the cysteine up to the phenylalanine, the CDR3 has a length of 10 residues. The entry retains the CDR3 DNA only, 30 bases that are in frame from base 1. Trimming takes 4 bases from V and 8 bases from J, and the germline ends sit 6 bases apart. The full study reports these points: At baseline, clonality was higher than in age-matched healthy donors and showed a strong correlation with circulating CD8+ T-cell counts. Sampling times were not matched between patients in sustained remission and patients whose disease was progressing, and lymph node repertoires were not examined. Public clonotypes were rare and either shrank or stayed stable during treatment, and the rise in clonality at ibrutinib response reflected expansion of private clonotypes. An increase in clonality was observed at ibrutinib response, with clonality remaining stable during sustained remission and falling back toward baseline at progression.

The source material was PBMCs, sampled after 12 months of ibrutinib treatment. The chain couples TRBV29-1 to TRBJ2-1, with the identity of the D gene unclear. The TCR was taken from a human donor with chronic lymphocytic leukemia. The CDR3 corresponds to CSVGGDEQFF. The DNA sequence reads TGCAGCGTTGGTGGGGATGAGCAGTTCTTC.